Listed here is a single T cell receptor (beta chain). The antigen is unknown. Measured with immunoSEQ multiplex PCR; TCRdb has only the in-frame clones, and not every one. The sample consists of about 150,000 clones, roughly 90% of them appearing once. The sample is drawn from a study of T cell responses to AZD1222 COVID-19 vaccine. Whole-study findings and limits: Seropositive AZD1222 recipients at baseline numbered only five or six. Repertoire collection took place solely once the T cell response had peaked. Unmutated variant regions are reportedly targeted by nearly half of spike-specific TCRs. Donors were largely white British and mainly female; clonal diversity was possibly underestimated.

V lost 1 base and J 9 bases, leaving 10 bases between the germline ends. Germline V gives CDR1 LGHDT, CDR2 YNNKEL (reference sequence). The CDR3 covers 13 residues. Source: peripheral blood, taken 28 days after the second AZD1222 dose. The receptor was isolated from an adult who received the AZD1222 COVID-19 vaccine. This chain links TRBV3-1 (or the pseudogene TRBV3-2) with TRBJ1-5; D is unclear. The chain's CDR3 is CASSQGVQRPQHF. Written as DNA, the CDR3 is TGTGCCAGCAGCCAAGGCGTGCAGAGGCCCCAGCATTTT.